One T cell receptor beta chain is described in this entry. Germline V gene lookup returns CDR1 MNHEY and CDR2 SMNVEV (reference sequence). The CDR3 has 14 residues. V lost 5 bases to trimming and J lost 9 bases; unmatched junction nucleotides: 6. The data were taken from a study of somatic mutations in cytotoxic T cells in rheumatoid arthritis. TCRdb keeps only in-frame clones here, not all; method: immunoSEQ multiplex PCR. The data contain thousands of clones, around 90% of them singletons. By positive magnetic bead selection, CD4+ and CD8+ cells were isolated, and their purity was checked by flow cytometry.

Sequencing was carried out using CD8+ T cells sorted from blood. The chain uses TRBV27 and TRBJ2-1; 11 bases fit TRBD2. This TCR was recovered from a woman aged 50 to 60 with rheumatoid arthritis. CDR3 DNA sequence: TGTGCCAGCAGTCCCATAGCGGGGGGGCTTGAGCAGTTCTTC. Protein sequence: CASSPIAGGLEQFF.